This T cell receptor (beta chain) was sequenced in a study of blood T cell repertoires in COVID-19. Study as a whole: The origin of the acute and convalescent COVID-19 samples was the United States, Italy and Spain. T cells, B-cell-depleted T cells, or PBMCs supplied cDNA or gDNA.

In the source study's methods: The assay estimated nucleated cells by amplifying reference gene primers. Repertoires were generated with immunoSEQ multiplex PCR, while TCRdb's copy carries only in-frame clones and drops some. The DNA gave D and trimming, while V, J and clone size come from that table. The sample shows 250,000 or so clones, approximately 86% of them seen only once. Trimming removed 0 bases at V and 1 base at J, with 11 bases between. Germline-derived CDR1 and CDR2 are SGDLS and YYNGEE. The CDR3 loop spans 15 amino acids. The sequence came from an elderly man with acute or convalescent COVID-19. This chain joins TRBV9 and TRBJ2-7; D might be TRBD2 (6 bases). Specimen: peripheral blood. CDR3 nucleotides: TGTGCCAGCAGCGTAGCGCCCGGGAGTTCCTACGAGCAGTACTTC. Translation gives CASSVAPGSSYEQYF.